This TCR beta chain stems from a study of identical twins. Via MiXCR, TCRdb re-called the 5' RACE reads, giving one row per CDR3 protein. The table includes 450,000 or so distinct CDR3 sequences, roughly 13% detected once. Germline V lookup: CDR1 SGHRS, CDR2 YFSETQ. The V end lost 7 bases, the J end lost 3 bases, and 11 bases lay between the germline ends. CDR3 size: 12 residues. The same data also contributed to another study, on yellow fever vaccine responses in identical twins.

The source of this sequence is a woman aged 18-30 years in good health. Sequencing was performed on CD4+ T cells sorted from blood. V usage is TRBV5-1 and J usage is TRBJ2-7; maybe TRBD1 (6 bases). In DNA form, the CDR3 reads TGCGCCAGCGGAATAGGGGGCTACGAGCAGTACTTC. Translating gives CASGIGGYEQYF.